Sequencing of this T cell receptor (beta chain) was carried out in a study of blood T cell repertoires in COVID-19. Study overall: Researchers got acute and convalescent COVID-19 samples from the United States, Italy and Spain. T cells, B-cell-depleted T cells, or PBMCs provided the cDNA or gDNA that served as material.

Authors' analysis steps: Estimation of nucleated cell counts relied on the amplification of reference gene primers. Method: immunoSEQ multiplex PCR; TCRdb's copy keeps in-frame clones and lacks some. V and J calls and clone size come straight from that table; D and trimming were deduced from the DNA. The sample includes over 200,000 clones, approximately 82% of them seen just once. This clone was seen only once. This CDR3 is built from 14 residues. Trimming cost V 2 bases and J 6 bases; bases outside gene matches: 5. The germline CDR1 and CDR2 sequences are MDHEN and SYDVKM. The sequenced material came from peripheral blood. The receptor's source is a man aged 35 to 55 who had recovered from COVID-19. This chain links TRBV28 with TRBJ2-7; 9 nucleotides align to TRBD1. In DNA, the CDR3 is TGTGCCAGCAGTTTAAGCACAGGGGGCAGCGAGCAGTACTTC. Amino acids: CASSLSTGGSEQYF.